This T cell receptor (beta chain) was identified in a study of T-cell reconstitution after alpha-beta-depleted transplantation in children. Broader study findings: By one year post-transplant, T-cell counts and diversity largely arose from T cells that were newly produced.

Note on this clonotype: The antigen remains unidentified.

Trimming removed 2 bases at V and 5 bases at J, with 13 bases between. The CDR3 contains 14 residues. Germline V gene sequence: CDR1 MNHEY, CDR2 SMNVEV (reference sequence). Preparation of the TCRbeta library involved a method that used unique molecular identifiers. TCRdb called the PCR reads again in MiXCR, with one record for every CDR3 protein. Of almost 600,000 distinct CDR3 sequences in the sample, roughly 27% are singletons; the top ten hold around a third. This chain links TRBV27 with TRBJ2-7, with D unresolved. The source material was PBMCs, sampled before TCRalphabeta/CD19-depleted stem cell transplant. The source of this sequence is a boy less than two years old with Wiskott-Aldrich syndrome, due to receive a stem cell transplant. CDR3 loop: CASSLNADSHEQYF. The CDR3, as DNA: TGTGCCAGCAGTTTAAACGCGGATTCCCACGAGCAGTACTTC.